The next 30 T cell receptor beta chains were all read from a single sample in a study of cytomegalovirus exposure and HLA in healthy donors. Amplification used 60 Vbeta primers and 13 Jbeta primers. The protocol was immunoSEQ multiplex PCR, while the TCRdb copy is restricted to in-frame clones and leaves out a portion. The data hold 150,000 to 200,000 clones, with under 85% observed a single time. Material for sequencing was PBMCs. The receptors were gathered from a man aged 45-65 years in good health and CMV-seropositive.

The V gene is TRBV5-4, the J gene TRBJ2-3; 8 bases match TRBD1. V gave up 4 bases and J gave up 2 bases; unmatched junction bases: 9. This CDR3 contains 16 residues. Per germline, CDR1 SGHNT and CDR2 YYREEE (reference sequence). Here the CDR3 reads CASSQPGQAITDTQYF. The CDR3 nucleotides read TGTGCCAGCAGCCAGCCGGGACAGGCGATCACAGATACGCAGTATTTT.

The sample holds one count of this clone. The rearrangement uses TRBV5-6 and TRBJ1-2; no reliable D call. CDR1 is SGHDT and CDR2 is YYEEEE in the germline V gene. The germline V and J ends were trimmed by 0 bases and 8 bases, with 20 bases remaining between them. The CDR3 is 16 residues long. This CDR3 reads CASSLVSVAKNRGYTF. CDR3 bases: TGTGCCAGCAGCTTGGTCTCTGTGGCCAAGAACCGCGGCTACACCTTC.

This chain joins TRBV7-9 and TRBJ2-3, with D possibly matching TRBD1 (5 bases). V was shortened by 5 bases and J by 5 bases, with 17 bases between the two germline ends. CDR3 length: 15 residues. CDR1 SEHNR and CDR2 FQNEAQ come from the germline V gene (reference sequence). The CDR3 sequence: CASSPWGVAQDTQYF. CDR3 in DNA: TGTGCCAGCAGCCCCTGGGGCGTAGCCCAAGATACGCAGTATTTT.

This clone was picked up one time. The chain employs TRBV5-1 and TRBJ1-2; 12 bases fit TRBD1. Germline assignment: CDR1 SGHRS and CDR2 YFSETQ. The trim removed 4 bases at V and 3 bases at J, leaving 7 bases unmatched. The CDR3 extends over 16 amino acids. The CDR3 protein is CASSDPGQGAYYGYTF. CDR3 nucleotide sequence: TGCGCCAGCAGCGATCCGGGACAGGGGGCTTACTATGGCTACACCTTC.

The chain is built from TRBV4-1 and TRBJ2-3, with 8 bases matching TRBD2. V shed 1 base, J shed 6 bases, and the junction held 6 bases outside the gene matches. CDR3 length equals 15 residues. Per the germline V gene, CDR1 is MGHRA and CDR2 is YSYEKL. For the CDR3, the DNA is TGCGCCAGCAGCCAAGGGAACGGGGGGGCCGATACGCAGTATTTT. It translates to CASSQGNGGADTQYF.

The rearrangement uses TRBV5-1 and TRBJ2-5; no definite D call. With the DNA end fitting TRBJ2-7 better, the J assignment may be wrong. Germline V gives CDR1 SGHRS, CDR2 YFSETQ. This CDR3 region has 15 residues. CDR3 amino acids: CASSLTADSSYEQYF. The CDR3, as DNA: TGCGCCAGCAGCTTGACGGCGGATAGCTCCTACGAGCAGTACTTC.

This clone came up a few times. The chain uses TRBV6-5 and TRBJ2-7; 8 nucleotides line up with TRBD1. Losses at the gene ends were 1 base for V and 3 bases for J; bases not matched to a gene: 5. The CDR3 covers 15 residues. Germline V gives CDR1 MNHEY, CDR2 SVGAGI. The CDR3 DNA is TGTGCCAGCAGTTACTTCGGACAGGGAAACTACGAGCAGTACTTC. It codes for CASSYFGQGNYEQYF.

This clone was picked up a small number of times. The V and J genes are TRBV4-1 and TRBJ2-7; tentatively, D is TRBD2 (6 bases). Trimming pared 0 bases from V and 2 bases from J, leaving 14 bases between. This CDR3 contains 16 residues. Germline V gives CDR1 MGHRA, CDR2 YSYEKL. The CDR3 reads CASSQEGTVGPYEQYF. The DNA of the CDR3 is TGCGCCAGCAGCCAAGAGGGGACTGTGGGCCCCTACGAGCAGTACTTC.

This clone was seen more than once but under ten times. V and J are TRBV4-2 and TRBJ2-3; TRBD2 aligns across 11 bases. This CDR3 comprises 16 residues. In germline, CDR1 is LGHNA, CDR2 YNFKEQ. The V gene end was trimmed by 11 bases and the J gene end by 0 bases; junction bases not matched to a gene: 10. Here the CDR3 DNA reads TGTGCCGCGGCTAGCGGGGGGACAACTAGCACAGATACGCAGTATTTT. Its translation is CAAASGGTTSTDTQYF.

In DNA form, the CDR3 reads TGCAGCGTTGAAGATCTGCTTTCGACAGGGGACAAAAACATTCAGTACTTC. Its protein is CSVEDLLSTGDKNIQYF. The chain combines TRBV29-1 with TRBJ2-4, with 8 bases matching TRBD1. The V gene's germline CDR1 is SQVTM and CDR2 ANQGSEA. V was pared by 0 bases and J by 3 bases, with 10 bases of the junction left unmatched. The CDR3 is 17 amino acids.

The gene calls are TRBV7-2 and TRBJ1-1, with D possibly being TRBD1 (5 bases). V shed 0 bases and J shed 6 bases, with 11 bases lying between them. The CDR3 is 14 residues long. Per the germline V gene, CDR1 is SGHTA and CDR2 is FQGNSA. CDR3 protein: CASSLATAGSEAFF. The CDR3 region has the DNA TGTGCCAGCAGCTTAGCGACGGCAGGGTCTGAAGCTTTCTTT.

The rearrangement links TRBV29-1 to TRBJ2-7; TRBD2 matches at 14 bases. V trimming: 0 bases; J trimming: 2 bases; junction bases outside the gene matches: 6. The CDR3 length is 17 residues. Germline V gene data show CDR1 as SQVTM and CDR2 as ANQGSEA. The CDR3: CSVEDSTSGRAPYEQYF. In nucleotides, the CDR3 is TGCAGCGTTGAAGATTCGACTAGCGGGAGGGCCCCCTACGAGCAGTACTTC.

The J gene is TRBJ2-7, the V gene TRBV29-1; 13 bases match TRBD2. Germline assignment: CDR1 SQVTM and CDR2 ANQGSEA. With V trimmed by 5 bases and J by 3 bases, 7 bases remained unmatched. The CDR3 is 15 residues long. The CDR3 bases are TGCAGCGTTATCCCGGGACTAGCGGGAAACTACGAGCAGTACTTC. Protein: CSVIPGLAGNYEQYF.

The CDR3 loop reads CASSLSGLKNTEAFF. DNA for the CDR3: TGTGCCAGCAGTTTATCAGGGTTGAAGAACACTGAAGCTTTCTTT. The gene calls are TRBV28 and TRBJ1-1; perhaps TRBD1 as D (5 bases). Between the trimmed V and J ends, which lost 1 base and 1 base, there was a span of 10 bases. Germline V lookup: CDR1 MDHEN, CDR2 SYDVKM. This CDR3 is 15 amino acids long.

The V and J genes are TRBV25-1 and TRBJ1-1; 8 bases align to TRBD1. Losses at the gene ends were 5 bases for V and 0 bases for J; bases not matched to a gene: 5. Germline values: CDR1 MGHDK, CDR2 SYGVNS. The CDR3 is made up of 15 amino acids. DNA of the CDR3: TGTGCCAGCAGTAACAACAGGGGGATGAACACTGAAGCTTTCTTT. This sequence encodes CASSNNRGMNTEAFF.

The chain is built from TRBV7-2 and TRBJ2-2; no clear D gene. The CDR3 is made up of 15 amino acids. Trimming removed 2 bases from V and 4 bases from J, with 11 bases in between. From germline, CDR1 is SGHTA and CDR2 FQGNSA. Here the CDR3 reads CASSLLRLGTGELFF. The CDR3 region has the DNA TGTGCCAGCAGCTTATTAAGGCTAGGCACCGGGGAGCTGTTTTTT.

The chain couples TRBV7-9 to TRBJ2-3, with 8 bases aligning to TRBD2. With V trimmed by 10 bases and J by 10 bases, 16 bases remained unmatched. The CDR3 runs 14 residues. CDR1 and CDR2 (germline): SEHNR, FQNEAQ (reference sequence). CDR3 region: CATTPLSSGTSQYF. The CDR3 DNA is TGTGCCACCACACCTTTGAGTAGCGGGACGTCGCAGTATTTT.

CDR3 coding DNA: TGTGCCAGTAGTATTGCTAGCGGATACACAGATACGCAGTATTTT. Protein product: CASSIASGYTDTQYF. The J gene is TRBJ2-3, the V gene TRBV19, with TRBD2 matching 7 bases. CDR1 and CDR2 from the germline V gene are LNHDA and SQIVND (reference sequence). Trimming at V came to 3 bases and at J to 2 bases, leaving 5 bases not matched to a gene. The CDR3 is made up of 15 amino acids.

This chain links TRBV19 with TRBJ2-2, with D perhaps TRBD1 (6 bases). V lost 6 bases and J 0 bases, leaving 11 bases between the germline ends. Germline V gene sequence: CDR1 LNHDA, CDR2 SQIVND (reference sequence). The CDR3 extends over 15 amino acids. The CDR3 protein is CASRLDSTNTGELFF. Here the CDR3 DNA reads TGTGCCAGTAGGTTGGACAGTACGAACACCGGGGAGCTGTTTTTT. Variable domain in full (rest from reference TRBV19 and TRBJ2-2): DGGITQSPKYLFRKEGQNVTLSCEQNLNHDAMYWYRQDPGQGLRLIYYSQIVNDFQKGDIAEGYSVSREKKESFPLTVTSAQKNPTAFYLCASRLDSTNTGELFFGEGSRLTVL.

The genes are TRBV5-5 and TRBJ2-5; D ambiguous. Germline CDR1 and CDR2: SGHKS and YYEKEE (reference sequence). The CDR3 runs 13 residues. The germline V and J ends were trimmed by 2 bases and 6 bases, with 11 bases remaining between them. The CDR3 DNA follows: TGTGCCAGCAGCTTTGGGCCGATGAAGACCCAGTACTTC. Translating gives CASSFGPMKTQYF.

This clone was observed a few times. This chain uses TRBV4-1 with TRBJ2-5, with D perhaps TRBD2 (7 bases). The ends were cut back, 3 bases at V and 6 bases at J, with 17 bases in the middle. The CDR3 runs 15 residues. Germline V gene lookup returns CDR1 MGHRA and CDR2 YSYEKL. The DNA of the CDR3 is TGCGCCAGCAGCCATAAGGGGGGGATCGACCAGACCCAGTACTTC. It is translated as CASSHKGGIDQTQYF.

J is TRBJ2-1 and V is TRBV28, with 8 bases that match TRBD2. J lost 7 bases, V lost 4 bases, and 12 bases had no gene match. Germline CDR1 is MDHEN and CDR2 is SYDVKM. This CDR3 spans 16 amino acids. The CDR3 spells CASSSHGGALGNEQFF. In DNA, the CDR3 is TGTGCCAGCAGTTCACACGGGGGGGCCTTGGGTAATGAGCAGTTCTTC.

J is TRBJ2-6 and V is TRBV6-5; D uncertain. The V gene lost 3 bases and the J gene lost 2 bases, with 11 bases spanning the gap. CDR1 is MNHEY, CDR2 SVGAGI, per germline. The CDR3 loop spans 16 amino acids. In nucleotides, the CDR3 is TGTGCCAGCAGTTATTTGGTCCAGACTGGGGCCAACGTCCTGACTTTC. This codes for CASSYLVQTGANVLTF.

This clone appeared a single time. This chain links TRBV9 with TRBJ2-7; D might be TRBD2 (5 bases). The V gene's germline CDR1 is SGDLS and CDR2 YYNGEE. V was shortened by 4 bases and J by 3 bases, with 17 bases between the two germline ends. CDR3 length equals 15 residues. This CDR3 reads CASSPTTSRGYEQYF. For the CDR3, the DNA is TGTGCCAGCAGCCCCACAACTAGTCGGGGCTACGAGCAGTACTTC.

CDR3 in DNA: TGTGCCAGTAGTATAGTGGGGGCGCACACCGGGGAGCTGTTTTTT. As protein: CASSIVGAHTGELFF. V gene TRBV19 combines with J gene TRBJ2-2; a possible D gene is TRBD1 (6 bases). Trimming stripped 1 base from V and 3 bases from J, with 9 bases between. The germline V gene encodes CDR1 LNHDA and CDR2 SQIVND (reference sequence). This CDR3 spans 15 amino acids.

This chain links TRBV5-6 with TRBJ2-2; 7 bases match TRBD1. Per germline, CDR1 SGHDT and CDR2 YYEEEE. This CDR3 is 17 amino acids long. J gave up 5 bases and V 7 bases, and 17 bases lay outside the gene matches. This CDR3 is CASSTRGLVLLTGELFF. Here the CDR3 DNA reads TGTGCCAGCTCGACGAGGGGGCTCGTCCTTTTGACCGGGGAGCTGTTTTTT.

V is TRBV10-3 and J is TRBJ1-2; no reliable D call. This CDR3 comprises 14 residues. CDR1 and CDR2 from the germline V gene are ENHRY and SYGVKD. Trimming pared 0 bases from V and 6 bases from J, leaving 11 bases between. The CDR3 is CAISESSYGDGYTF. CDR3 sequence (DNA): TGTGCCATCAGTGAGTCGAGTTACGGGGATGGCTACACCTTC.

The chain combines TRBV19 with TRBJ1-1; 9 bases are a match to TRBD1. CDR3 length: 16 residues. From germline, CDR1 is LNHDA and CDR2 SQIVND (reference sequence). Trimming cost V 4 bases and J 0 bases; bases outside gene matches: 6. CDR3 sequence reads: CASSTRTGAMNTEAFF. The CDR3 DNA follows: TGTGCCAGTAGTACTCGGACAGGGGCCATGAACACTGAAGCTTTCTTT.

The gene calls are TRBV5-1 and TRBJ2-3, with 8 bases that match TRBD2. The germline V gene has CDR1 SGHRS and CDR2 YFSETQ. The CDR3 contains 15 residues. J lost 0 bases, V lost 6 bases, and 6 bases had no gene match. This CDR3 reads CASNRLASSTDTQYF. The CDR3 nucleotides read TGCGCCAGCAACCGACTAGCGTCTAGCACAGATACGCAGTATTTT.

This clone appeared a single time. The V and J genes are TRBV12-5 and TRBJ2-3; 9 bases are a match to TRBD2. This CDR3 comprises 15 residues. Losses at the gene ends were 4 bases for V and 5 bases for J; bases not matched to a gene: 7. CDR1 and CDR2 from the germline V gene are LGHNT and FRNRAP. CDR3 in DNA: TGTGCTAGTGGTTCAATAGCGGGAGACGGAGATACGCAGTATTTT. Encoded protein: CASGSIAGDGDTQYF.